These T cell receptor beta chains were read from a single sample in a study of shared clonotypes between healthy human individuals. Using immunoSEQ multiplex PCR, the repertoire was profiled, and TCRdb retains in-frame clones only, with some absent. The sample has about 800,000 clones; about 96% are singletons. The sequenced material came from naive CD8+ T cells sorted from blood. The receptors stem from a man younger than 45 in good health. Both conserved end residues are part of each CDR3. The D gene is left open where the match is weak. Size tells how often a clone was seen (once, few, many) or the class of an expanded clone, and some rows leave it out.

size	V	J	D	DNA	CDR3
.	TRBV2	TRBJ2-5	TRBD1	TGTGCCAGCAGTGATGGACAGGTGTGGGAGACCCAGTACTTC	CASSDGQVWETQYF
.	TRBV7-9	TRBJ2-1	.	TGTGCCAGCAGCCCCGAGATCTATGAGCAGTTCTTC	CASSPEIYEQFF
.	TRBV5-6	TRBJ2-1	.	TGTGCCAGCAGCTTTCCGGGGAATGAGCAGTTCTTC	CASSFPGNEQFF
.	TRBV7-2	TRBJ2-1	.	TGTGCCAGCAGGTATCTTAACAATGAGCAGTTCTTC	CASRYLNNEQFF
.	TRBV27	TRBJ1-2	.	TGTGCCAGCAGTGGTCAAAACTATGGCTACACCTTC	CASSGQNYGYTF
once	TRBV28	TRBJ2-1	TRBD2	TGTGCCAGCAGTTTGGGGGTAGCGGGTTCCTACAATGAGCAGTTCTTC	CASSLGVAGSYNEQFF
.	TRBV7-3	TRBJ2-1	TRBD2	TGTGCCAGCAGCTTCCAGCGGGGACACAATGAGCAGTTCTTC	CASSFQRGHNEQFF
few	TRBV5-8	TRBJ2-7	TRBD1	TGTGCCAGCAGCTTGCGTTCGGGACAGGGTTACGAGCAGTACTTC	CASSLRSGQGYEQYF
.	TRBV7-9	TRBJ1-5	.	TGTGCCAGCCTGGGGGAGGGAAGCAATCAGCCCCAGCATTTT	CASLGEGSNQPQHF
.	TRBV10-2	TRBJ2-5	TRBD2	TGCGCCAGCAGTGATCGGTGGGAGGGCCTGGAAGAGACCCAGTACTTC	CASSDRWEGLEETQYF
.	TRBV7-6	TRBJ2-3	TRBD2	TGTGCCAGCAGCTCACTAGCGGGAGGATCCCCTGGCACAGATACGCAGTATTTT	CASSSLAGGSPGTDTQYF
once	TRBV4-3	TRBJ2-1	TRBD2	TGCGCCAGCAGCCAAGGACTAGCGGGAGTCTATGAGCAGTTCTTC	CASSQGLAGVYEQFF
.	TRBV4-1	TRBJ1-4	.	TGCGCCAGCAGCCAAGATTGGGACGGTGGTGAAAAACTGTTTTTT	CASSQDWDGGEKLFF
.	TRBV9	TRBJ1-3	.	TGTGCCAGCAGCAAGATGGACGGGGCGACTGGAAACACCATATATTTT	CASSKMDGATGNTIYF
.	TRBV18	TRBJ2-7	TRBD2	TGTGCCAGCTCACCACGGCGGGAGTCCTACGAGCAGTACTTC	CASSPRRESYEQYF
once	TRBV9	TRBJ2-1	TRBD2	TGTGCCAGCAGCGTGACTAGCGGGAGGGGGGATGAGCAGTTCTTC	CASSVTSGRGDEQFF
.	TRBV27	TRBJ2-7	.	TGTGCCAGCAGTCCCGGGCCGACTCCCTACGAGCAGTACTTC	CASSPGPTPYEQYF
.	TRBV9	TRBJ2-3	TRBD1	TGTGCCAGCAGCGTAACAGGGGCCACAGATACGCAGTATTTT	CASSVTGATDTQYF
.	TRBV2	TRBJ2-7	.	TGTGCCAGCAGAGCTTTCACCTACGAGCAGTACTTC	CASRAFTYEQYF
.	TRBV13	TRBJ1-2	.	TGTGCCAGCAGCTCATCCGACGGAAACTATGGCTACACCTTC	CASSSSDGNYGYTF
.	TRBV25-1	TRBJ2-7	TRBD1	TGTGCCAGCAGTGAACCGCAAGAGCGAGGGGGCGACGAGCAGTACTTC	CASSEPQERGGDEQYF
.	TRBV5-1	TRBJ1-2	.	TGCGCCAGCAGCTCGGGGGAGGGCCTCTATGGCTACACCTTC	CASSSGEGLYGYTF
.	TRBV5-4	TRBJ2-1	TRBD2	TGTGCCAGCTCACATATTGGACTAGCCGGCAATGAGCAGTTCTTC	CASSHIGLAGNEQFF
.	TRBV5-1	TRBJ2-3	TRBD2	TGCGCCAGCAGCCCTAAGGGACTAGCGACCACAGATACGCAGTATTTT	CASSPKGLATTDTQYF
.	TRBV6-6	TRBJ2-1	TRBD1	TGTGCCAGCAGTTACGGACAGGGAGCCTACAATGAGCAGTTCTTC	CASSYGQGAYNEQFF
.	TRBV4-3	TRBJ2-1	.	TGCGCCAGCAGCCAAGGAATCGGGGGCAATGAGCAGTTCTTC	CASSQGIGGNEQFF
.	TRBV12-5	TRBJ2-1	.	TGTGCTAGTGGTTTTACCGTGGGGAACGTTTACAATGAGCAGTTCTTC	CASGFTVGNVYNEQFF
.	TRBV13	TRBJ1-3	.	TGTGCCAGCAGCTCCCGACAATACTCTGGAAACACCATATATTTT	CASSSRQYSGNTIYF
.	TRBV9	TRBJ2-1	.	TGTGCCAGCAGCGAACAACAGACCTTCTTAAACAATGAGCAGTTCTTC	CASSEQQTFLNNEQFF
.	TRBV19	TRBJ2-1	.	TGTGCCAGTAGCGAAGGGCCTATCTACAATGAGCAGTTCTTC	CASSEGPIYNEQFF
.	TRBV29-1	TRBJ1-1	.	TGCAGCGTTGAGGGCTACAGCACTGAAGCTTTCTTT	CSVEGYSTEAFF
.	TRBV10-1	TRBJ1-1	.	TGCGCCAGCAGTGAGTACAGACTGAACACTGAAGCTTTCTTT	CASSEYRLNTEAFF
.	TRBV30	TRBJ1-2	.	TGTGCCTGGAGTGTTGGTGAGGGCTACACCTTC	CAWSVGEGYTF
.	TRBV18	TRBJ2-7	.	TGTGCCAGCTCACCGGAAGTGGCGAATTGGGACGAGCAGTACTTC	CASSPEVANWDEQYF
.	TRBV5-4	TRBJ2-5	.	TGTGCCAGCAGCTTGGAGGAAGAGACCCAGTACTTC	CASSLEEETQYF
.	TRBV7-9	TRBJ2-3	.	TGTGCCAGCAGCTTAGCGTTGGGGCCCGTTACGCAGTATTTT	CASSLALGPVTQYF
.	TRBV7-3	TRBJ2-3	.	TGTGCCAGCAGCCCCCGACCGAATCGAGTCCCAGATACGCAGTATTTT	CASSPRPNRVPDTQYF